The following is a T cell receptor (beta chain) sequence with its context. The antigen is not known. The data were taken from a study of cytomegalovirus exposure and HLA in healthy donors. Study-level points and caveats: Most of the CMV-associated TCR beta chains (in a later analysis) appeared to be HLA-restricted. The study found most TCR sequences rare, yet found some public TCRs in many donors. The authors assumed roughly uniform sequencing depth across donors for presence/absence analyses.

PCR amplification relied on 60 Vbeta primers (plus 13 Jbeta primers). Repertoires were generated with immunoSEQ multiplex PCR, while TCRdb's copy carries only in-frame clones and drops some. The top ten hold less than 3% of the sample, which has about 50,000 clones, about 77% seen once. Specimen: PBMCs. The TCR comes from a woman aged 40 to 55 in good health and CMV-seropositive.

This CDR3 reads CASSQFGQPQTEAFF. The CDR3 coding sequence is TGTGCCAGCAGCCAATTCGGACAGCCCCAAACTGAAGCTTTCTTT. V gene TRBV14 combines with J gene TRBJ1-1; D possibly corresponds to TRBD1 (6 bases). From germline, CDR1 is SGHDN and CDR2 FVKESK. The length of the CDR3 is 15 residues. V was clipped by 2 bases and J by 5 bases, with 15 bases between them.